This TCR beta chain was observed in a study of blood T cell repertoires in COVID-19. At the level of the study: Donors in the United States, Italy and Spain gave samples during acute or convalescent COVID-19.

Germline V lookup: CDR1 LNHDA, CDR2 SQIVND (reference sequence). V lost 3 bases and J lost 1; bases outside the gene matches: 7. The CDR3 length is 17 residues. This table comes from immunoSEQ multiplex PCR, and its TCRdb copy is limited to in-frame clones, with some not included. The profile covers around 120,000 clones, with about nine tenths appearing a single time and less than 2% taken by the ten largest. V is TRBV19 and J is TRBJ2-2, with 8 nucleotides matching TRBD1. This sequence originates from a human donor with active COVID-19. The donor label of this sample is uncertain. Source material: peripheral blood. The CDR3 sequence: CASSIRTGSKNTGELFF. In DNA form, the CDR3 reads TGTGCCAGTAGTATTAGGACAGGGTCCAAGAACACCGGGGAGCTGTTTTTT.